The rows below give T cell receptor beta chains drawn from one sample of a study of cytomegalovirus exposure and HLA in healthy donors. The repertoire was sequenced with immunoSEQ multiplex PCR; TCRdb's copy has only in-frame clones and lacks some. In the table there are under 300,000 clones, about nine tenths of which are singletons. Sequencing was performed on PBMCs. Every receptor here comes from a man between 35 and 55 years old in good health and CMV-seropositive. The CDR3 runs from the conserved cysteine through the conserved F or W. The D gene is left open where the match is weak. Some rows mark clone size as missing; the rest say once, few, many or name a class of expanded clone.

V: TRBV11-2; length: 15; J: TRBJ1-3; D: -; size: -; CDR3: CASSPDRLDGNTIYF; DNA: TGTGCCAGCAGCCCAGACAGGCTAGATGGAAACACCATATATTTT
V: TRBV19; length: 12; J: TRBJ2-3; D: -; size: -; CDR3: CASRLSGDTQYF; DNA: TGTGCCAGTAGACTTTCCGGAGATACGCAGTATTTT
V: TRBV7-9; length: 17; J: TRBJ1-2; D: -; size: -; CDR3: CASSLWPRGTTDYGYTF; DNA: TGTGCCAGCAGCCTCTGGCCCAGGGGAACAACTGACTATGGCTACACCTTC
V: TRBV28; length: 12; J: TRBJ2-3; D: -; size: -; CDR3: CASSRGQSTQYF; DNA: TGTGCCAGCAGCCGCGGACAGAGCACGCAGTATTTT
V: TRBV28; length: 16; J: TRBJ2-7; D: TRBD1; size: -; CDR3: CASSFSTGGGGDEQYF; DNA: TGTGCCAGCAGTTTCTCGACAGGGGGCGGAGGTGACGAGCAGTACTTC
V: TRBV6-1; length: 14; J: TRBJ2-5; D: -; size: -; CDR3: CASSETGSQETQYF; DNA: TGTGCCAGCAGTGAAACAGGGTCCCAAGAGACCCAGTACTTC
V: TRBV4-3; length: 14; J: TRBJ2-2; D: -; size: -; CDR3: CASSHNRNTGELFF; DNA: TGCGCCAGCAGCCACAACAGGAACACCGGGGAGCTGTTTTTT
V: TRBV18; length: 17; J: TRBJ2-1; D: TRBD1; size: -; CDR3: CASSPVGQVNSYNEQFF; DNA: TGTGCCAGCTCACCCGTGGGACAGGTAAATTCCTACAATGAGCAGTTCTTC
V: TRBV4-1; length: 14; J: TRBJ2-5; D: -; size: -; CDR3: CASSLPDSQETQYF; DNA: TGCGCCAGCAGCCTTCCCGACAGTCAAGAGACCCAGTACTTC
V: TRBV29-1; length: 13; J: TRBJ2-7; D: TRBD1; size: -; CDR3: CSISGTGAGEQYF; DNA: TGCAGCATTTCCGGGACAGGGGCCGGAGAGCAGTACTTC
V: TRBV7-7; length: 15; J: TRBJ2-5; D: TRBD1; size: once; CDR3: CASSSGQGGRETQYF; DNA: TGTGCTAGCAGCTCGGGACAGGGGGGAAGAGAGACCCAGTACTTC
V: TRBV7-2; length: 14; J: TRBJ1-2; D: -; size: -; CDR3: CASRGGRQSGGYTF; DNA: TGTGCCAGCAGGGGGGGGAGGCAGTCGGGAGGCTACACCTTC
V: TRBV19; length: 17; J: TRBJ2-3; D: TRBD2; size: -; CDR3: CASSMVWASGPTDTQYF; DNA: TGTGCCAGTAGTATGGTGTGGGCTAGCGGGCCCACAGATACGCAGTATTTT
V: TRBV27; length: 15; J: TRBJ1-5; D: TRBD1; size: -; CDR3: CASKTQGNSNQPQHF; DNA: TGTGCCAGCAAAACACAGGGGAATAGCAATCAGCCCCAGCATTTT
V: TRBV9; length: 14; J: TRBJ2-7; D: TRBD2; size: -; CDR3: CASSAIAGGDEQYF; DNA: TGTGCCAGCAGCGCGATAGCGGGAGGCGACGAGCAGTACTTC
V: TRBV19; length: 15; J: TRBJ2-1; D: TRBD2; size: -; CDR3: CASSIIAGPTNEQFF; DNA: TGTGCCAGTAGTATAATAGCGGGCCCCACCAATGAGCAGTTCTTC
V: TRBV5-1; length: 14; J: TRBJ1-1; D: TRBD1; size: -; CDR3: CASSLPGGASAAFF; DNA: TGCGCCAGCAGCTTACCAGGGGGCGCGTCGGCAGCTTTCTTT
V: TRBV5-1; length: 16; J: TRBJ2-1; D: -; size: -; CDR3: CASSSDLDWQYNEQFF; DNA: TGCGCCAGCAGCTCGGACTTGGATTGGCAATACAATGAGCAGTTCTTC
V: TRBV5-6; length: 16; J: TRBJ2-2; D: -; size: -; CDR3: CASSLEAQGIDGELFF; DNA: TGTGCCAGCAGCTTGGAAGCGCAGGGTATTGACGGGGAGCTGTTTTTT
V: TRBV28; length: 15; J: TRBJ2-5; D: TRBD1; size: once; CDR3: CASSITGAARETQYF; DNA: TGTGCCAGCAGCATTACAGGGGCGGCCAGAGAGACCCAGTACTTC
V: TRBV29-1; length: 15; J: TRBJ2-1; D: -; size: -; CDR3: CSVRHQGGSYNEQFF; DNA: TGCAGCGTGCGGCACCAGGGAGGCTCCTACAATGAGCAGTTCTTC
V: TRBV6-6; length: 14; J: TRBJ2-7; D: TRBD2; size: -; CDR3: CASSLAGRENEQYF; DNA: TGTGCCAGCAGTTTAGCGGGTAGGGAAAACGAGCAGTACTTC
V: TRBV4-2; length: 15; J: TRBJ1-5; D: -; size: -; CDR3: CASSQDWQSNQPQHF; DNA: TGTGCCAGCAGCCAAGACTGGCAGAGCAATCAGCCCCAGCATTTT
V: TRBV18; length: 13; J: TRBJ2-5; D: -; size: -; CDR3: CASSRLIAETQYF; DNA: TGTGCCAGCTCACGGCTGATAGCGGAGACCCAGTACTTC
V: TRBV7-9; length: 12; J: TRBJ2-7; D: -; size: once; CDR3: CASSLAFAREDF; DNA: TGTGCCAGCAGCTTAGCCTTCGCCCGGGAAGACTTC
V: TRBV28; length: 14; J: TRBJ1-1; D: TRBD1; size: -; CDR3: CASSFWDRATEAFF; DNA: TGTGCCAGCAGTTTTTGGGACAGGGCTACTGAAGCTTTCTTT
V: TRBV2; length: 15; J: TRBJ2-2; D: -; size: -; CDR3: CASSPPGLNTGELFF; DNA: TGTGCCAGCAGTCCTCCGGGACTTAACACCGGGGAGCTGTTTTTT
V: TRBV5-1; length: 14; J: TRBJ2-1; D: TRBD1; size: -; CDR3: CASSPGQVNNEQFF; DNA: TGCGCCAGCAGCCCGGGACAGGTAAACAATGAGCAGTTCTTC
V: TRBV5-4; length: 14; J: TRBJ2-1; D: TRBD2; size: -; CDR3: CASSQTGTSDEQFF; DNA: TGTGCCAGCAGCCAAACCGGGACTAGTGATGAGCAGTTCTTC
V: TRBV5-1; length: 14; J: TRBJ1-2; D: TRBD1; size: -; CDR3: CASRQGATNYGYTF; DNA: TGCGCCAGCAGGCAGGGGGCCACTAACTATGGCTACACCTTC
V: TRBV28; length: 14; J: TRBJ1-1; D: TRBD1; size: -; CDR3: CASSRDSENTEAFF; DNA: TGTGCCAGCAGCCGGGACAGTGAGAACACTGAAGCTTTCTTT
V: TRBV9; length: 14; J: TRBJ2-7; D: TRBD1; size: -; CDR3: CASAGTGGTYEQYF; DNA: TGTGCCAGCGCAGGGACAGGGGGGACCTACGAGCAGTACTTC
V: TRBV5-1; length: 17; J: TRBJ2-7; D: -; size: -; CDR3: CASSFGRRVDLFYEQYF; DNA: TGCGCCAGCAGCTTCGGTCGCAGGGTGGATTTATTTTACGAGCAGTACTTC
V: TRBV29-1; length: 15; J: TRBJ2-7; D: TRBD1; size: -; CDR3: CSVEDLGQGTYEQYF; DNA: TGCAGCGTTGAAGACTTGGGACAGGGGACCTACGAGCAGTACTTC
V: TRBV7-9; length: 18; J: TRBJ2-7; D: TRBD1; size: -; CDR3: CSSSLIGGTGSPTYEQYF; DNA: TGTTCCAGCAGCCTAATCGGGGGGACAGGGAGCCCAACCTACGAGCAGTACTTC
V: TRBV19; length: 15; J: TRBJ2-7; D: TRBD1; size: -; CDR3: CASSMTARGYYEQYF; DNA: TGTGCCAGTAGTATGACAGCCAGGGGGTACTACGAGCAGTACTTC
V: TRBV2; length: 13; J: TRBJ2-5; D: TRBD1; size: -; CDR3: CATRTGGLETQYF; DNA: TGTGCCACAAGGACAGGGGGCTTAGAGACCCAGTACTTC
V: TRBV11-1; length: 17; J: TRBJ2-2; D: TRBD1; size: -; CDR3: CASSLALTGANTGELFF; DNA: TGTGCCAGCAGCTTAGCATTGACAGGGGCGAACACCGGGGAGCTGTTTTTT
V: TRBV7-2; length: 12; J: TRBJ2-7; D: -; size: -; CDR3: CASSFPGSEQYF; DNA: TGTGCCAGCAGCTTTCCGGGAAGCGAGCAGTACTTC
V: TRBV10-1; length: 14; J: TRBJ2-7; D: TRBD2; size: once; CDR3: CASSEGGRVDEQYF; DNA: TGCGCCAGCAGTGAGGGCGGGAGAGTGGACGAGCAGTACTTC
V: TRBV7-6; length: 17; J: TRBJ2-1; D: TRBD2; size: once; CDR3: CASSLALPGGHYNEQFF; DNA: TGTGCCAGCAGCTTAGCTCTACCGGGAGGCCACTACAATGAGCAGTTCTTC
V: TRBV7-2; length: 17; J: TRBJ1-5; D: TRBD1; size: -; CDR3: CASSSGGTGASNQPQHF; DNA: TGTGCCAGCAGCTCCGGGGGGACAGGTGCTAGCAATCAGCCCCAGCATTTT
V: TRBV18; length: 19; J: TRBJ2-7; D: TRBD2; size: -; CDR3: CASSPGTSGTLLPSYEQYF; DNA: TGTGCCAGCTCACCTGGGACTAGCGGGACCCTGCTCCCCTCCTACGAGCAGTACTTC
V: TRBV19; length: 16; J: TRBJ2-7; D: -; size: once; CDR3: CASSIAESKYSYEQYF; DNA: TGTGCCAGTAGTATAGCCGAAAGCAAATACTCCTACGAGCAGTACTTC
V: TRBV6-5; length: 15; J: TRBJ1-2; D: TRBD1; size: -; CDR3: CASSPRGGQDYGYTF; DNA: TGTGCCAGCAGCCCTCGAGGGGGACAGGACTATGGCTACACCTTC